The next 27 T cell receptor beta chains were all read from a single sample in a study of T cells in localized non-small cell lung cancer. The assay was immunoSEQ multiplex PCR, and TCRdb's table has in-frame clones only and misses some. Here the sample spans 70,000 to 100,000 clones, 80% being singletons. Sequencing used peripheral blood, obtained before any cancer treatment. These receptors came from a female donor over 55 with stage I lung adenocarcinoma.

The rearrangement uses TRBV2 and TRBJ2-7; maybe TRBD1 (6 bases). With 8 bases removed from V and 1 base from J, the gap between germline ends came to 12 bases. The CDR3 covers 13 residues. The germline gives CDR1 SNHLY, CDR2 FYNNEI. The CDR3 region is CASGWTESYEQYF. CDR3 DNA: TGTGCCAGCGGCTGGACAGAATCCTACGAGCAGTACTTC.

This clone was observed once. The chain employs TRBV10-3 and TRBJ2-2; D call uncertain. The CDR3 covers 14 residues. The V gene's germline CDR1 is ENHRY and CDR2 SYGVKD. V was pared by 7 bases and J by 0 bases, with 9 bases between. The CDR3 reads CAINKDPNTGELFF. The CDR3 coding sequence is TGTGCCATCAATAAAGACCCGAACACCGGGGAGCTGTTTTTT.

This chain connects TRBV4-1 to TRBJ1-2; D is ambiguous. There are 16 residues in the CDR3. Germline assignment: CDR1 MGHRA and CDR2 YSYEKL. V was trimmed by 1 base and J by 2 bases, leaving 14 bases between them. CDR3 nucleotides: TGCGCCAGCAGCCAAGGTGCCCTTCTTCGGAACTATGGCTACACCTTC. Protein: CASSQGALLRNYGYTF.

The chain carries TRBV12-5 and TRBJ2-1; weak D call: TRBD1 (5 bases). V lost 6 bases and J lost 6, with 15 bases in between. The CDR3 is made up of 14 amino acids. In germline, CDR1 is LGHNT, CDR2 FRNRAP. The CDR3 DNA reads TGTGCTAGTGGCCCAGGGCTCCCCGGCAATGAGCAGTTCTTC. Translating it yields CASGPGLPGNEQFF.

The rearrangement links TRBV5-4 to TRBJ2-1, with a tentative D call TRBD1 (6 bases). Trimming stripped 4 bases from V and 2 bases from J, with 19 bases between. Germline CDR1 SGHNT, CDR2 YYREEE (reference sequence). The CDR3 totals 17 residues. The CDR3 DNA is TGTGCCAGCAGCCCCAAAGGGGGAAATGGTCCCTACAATGAGCAGTTCTTC. Translation gives CASSPKGGNGPYNEQFF. The entire variable domain, with the rest obtained from reference TRBV5-4 and TRBJ2-1, is as follows: ETGVTQSPTHLIKTRGQQVTLRCSSQSGHNTVSWYQQALGQGPQFIFQYYREEENGRGNFPPRFSGLQFPNYSSELNVNALELDDSALYLCASSPKGGNGPYNEQFFGPGTRLTVL.

V is TRBV30 and J is TRBJ2-7; D is ambiguous. Trimming left V 0 bases short and J 10 bases short, with 16 bases between. In germline, CDR1 is GTSNPN, CDR2 SVGIG (reference sequence). This CDR3 has 13 amino acids. The CDR3 sequence: CAWSVQQNAYQYF. CDR3 DNA: TGTGCCTGGAGTGTACAACAAAATGCCTATCAGTACTTC.

J is TRBJ2-5 and V is TRBV6-5; 12 nucleotides match TRBD2. V gave up 6 bases and J gave up 9 bases; unmatched junction bases: 8. Germline V gene sequence: CDR1 MNHEY, CDR2 SVGAGI. The CDR3 sequence is 14 residues long. CDR3 residues: CASRPGLAGMPQYF. The CDR3 DNA is TGTGCCAGCAGACCTGGACTAGCGGGGATGCCCCAGTACTTC.

The table lists this clone with a count of one. The gene calls are TRBV5-4 and TRBJ2-3; D assignment may be TRBD1 or TRBD2 (5 bases each). The V gene's germline CDR1 is SGHNT and CDR2 YYREEE (reference sequence). V was trimmed by 3 bases and J by 0 bases, leaving 14 bases between them. The CDR3 consists of 16 residues. The CDR3 reads CASSSDRDPSTDTQYF. In DNA form, the CDR3 reads TGTGCCAGCAGCTCGGACCGGGACCCTAGCACAGATACGCAGTATTTT. The complete variable domain, with remaining parts taken from reference TRBV5-4 and TRBJ2-3, reads ETGVTQSPTHLIKTRGQQVTLRCSSQSGHNTVSWYQQALGQGPQFIFQYYREEENGRGNFPPRFSGLQFPNYSSELNVNALELDDSALYLCASSSDRDPSTDTQYFGPGTRLTVL.

The V gene is TRBV27, the J gene TRBJ1-2; the D gene is possibly TRBD1 (6 bases). Germline CDR1 is MNHEY and CDR2 is SMNVEV (reference sequence). V lost 3 bases and J 5 bases, leaving 25 bases between the germline ends. The CDR3 sequence is 18 residues long. The CDR3 DNA reads TGTGCCAGCAGTTTCGATTCCAGGGGACCCGGGGGAGTGTATGGCTACACCTTC. Its translation: CASSFDSRGPGGVYGYTF.

The CDR3 DNA reads as TGTGCCAGCAGCAGAGAGCGGGAGGGGTCCTACAATGAGCAGTTCTTC. This gives the protein CASSREREGSYNEQFF. The genes are TRBV7-2 and TRBJ2-1; 10 bases fit TRBD2. The CDR3 is 16 residues long. V shed 5 bases, J shed 1 base, and the junction held 5 bases outside the gene matches. Germline V gene data show CDR1 as SGHTA and CDR2 as FQGNSA. Looking up the rest from reference TRBV7-2 and TRBJ2-1 gives the full variable domain: GAGVSQSPSNKVTEKGKDVELRCDPISGHTALYWYRQSLGQGLEFLIYFQGNSAPDKSGLPSDRFSAERTGGSVSTLTIQRTQQEDSAVYLCASSREREGSYNEQFFGPGTRLTVL.

This rearrangement joins TRBV28 to TRBJ2-4; 7 nucleotides agree with TRBD1. With V trimmed by 6 bases and J by 1 base, 9 bases remained unmatched. This CDR3 has 16 residues. The germline V gene has CDR1 MDHEN and CDR2 SYDVKM. CDR3 region: CASRPSQGVAKNIQYF. The CDR3 nucleotides are TGTGCCAGCAGACCTTCCCAGGGGGTCGCCAAAAACATTCAGTACTTC. Variable domain in full (rest from reference TRBV28 and TRBJ2-4): DVKVTQSSRYLVKRTGEKVFLECVQDMDHENMFWYRQDPGLGLRLIYFSYDVKMKEKGDIPEGYSVSREKKERFSLILESASTNQTSMYLCASRPSQGVAKNIQYFGAGTRLSVL.

The chain recombines TRBV28 with TRBJ2-5; 8 bases map to TRBD2. Germline values: CDR1 MDHEN, CDR2 SYDVKM. V lost 6 bases, J lost 1 base, and 10 bases stayed unmatched. The CDR3 is made up of 16 amino acids. The CDR3 loop is CASSRSIAGSQETQYF. As DNA, the CDR3 is TGTGCCAGCAGCCGCTCCATAGCGGGATCCCAAGAGACCCAGTACTTC.

This clone has a single count. The rearrangement uses TRBV5-4 and TRBJ1-2; 9 nucleotides match TRBD1. The CDR3 contains 18 residues. Germline V CDR1 and CDR2: SGHNT, YYREEE (reference sequence). V trimming: 0 bases; J trimming: 2 bases; junction bases outside the gene matches: 11. CDR3 in amino acids: CASSLASGQGRGNYGYTF. The CDR3 region has the DNA TGTGCCAGCAGCTTGGCGTCGGGACAGGGCAGGGGAAACTATGGCTACACCTTC.

The chain recombines TRBV11-1 with TRBJ2-7; TRBD2 agrees at 11 bases. In germline, CDR1 is SGHAT, CDR2 FQDESV (reference sequence). The CDR3 contains 15 residues. Germline trimming cut 5 bases from V and 6 bases from J; bases unmatched to any gene: 9. The CDR3 loop is CASSALAGAYPEQYF. The CDR3 DNA reads as TGTGCCAGCAGCGCACTAGCGGGAGCTTACCCCGAGCAGTACTTC.

The chain combines TRBV27 with TRBJ2-7, with TRBD2 identical over 14 bases. Germline lookup yields CDR1 MNHEY and CDR2 SMNVEV (reference sequence). The junction had 7 bases not matched to a gene; V was cut back by 3 bases and J by 0 bases. The CDR3 contains 18 residues. CDR3 in amino acids: CASSFRTSGGTSSYEQYF. The CDR3 DNA reads TGTGCCAGCAGTTTCAGGACTAGCGGGGGGACTAGCTCCTACGAGCAGTACTTC.

Only one count was recorded for this clone. The J gene is TRBJ1-5, the V gene TRBV7-8, with a weak D call TRBD1 (6 bases). CDR1 and CDR2 from the germline V gene are SGHVS and FQNEAQ. V lost 2 bases and J 5 bases, leaving 13 bases between the germline ends. The CDR3 runs to 15 residues. The DNA for the CDR3 is TGTGCCAGCAGCTTAACAACAGGGCAAGATCAGCCCCAGCATTTT. This gives the protein CASSLTTGQDQPQHF.

This chain uses TRBV10-1 with TRBJ2-5; 7 bases align to TRBD1. The CDR3 has 16 amino acids. CDR1 WNHNN and CDR2 SYGVQD come from the germline V gene (reference sequence). Trimming at V came to 5 bases and at J to 3 bases, leaving 12 bases not matched to a gene. The CDR3 bases are TGCGCCAGCAGTTTTCACATACAGGGGTTCGAAGAGACCCAGTACTTC. It specifies CASSFHIQGFEETQYF.

The J gene is TRBJ1-1, the V gene TRBV7-2; no firm D call. The germline V and J ends were trimmed by 4 bases and 5 bases, with 14 bases remaining between them. This CDR3 spans 14 amino acids. From germline, CDR1 is SGHTA and CDR2 FQGNSA. The CDR3 nucleotides are TGTGCCAGCAGCTCCTATGGTGGTGGTACTGAAGCTTTCTTT. Protein: CASSSYGGGTEAFF.

This clone appeared once. The rearrangement joins TRBV25-1 to TRBJ2-3, with 9 bases matching TRBD1. The CDR3 consists of 18 residues. After removal of 4 bases from V and 4 bases from J, the junction contained 15 bases not matched to a gene. Germline CDR1 reads MGHDK; CDR2 reads SYGVNS. DNA of the CDR3: TGTGCCAGCAGTGTTTCGGGTCCGGGACAGGGTTTCGCAGATACGCAGTATTTT. This codes for CASSVSGPGQGFADTQYF. The full variable domain, completed using reference TRBV25-1 and TRBJ2-3, is EADIYQTPRYLVIGTGKKITLECSQTMGHDKMYWYQQDPGMELHLIHYSYGVNSTEKGDLSSESTVSRIRTEHFPLTLESARPSHTSQYLCASSVSGPGQGFADTQYFGPGTRLTVL.

J is TRBJ2-1 and V is TRBV10-3, with 8 bases lining up with TRBD2. V lost 2 bases, J lost 4 bases, and 7 bases stayed unmatched. The CDR3 totals 16 residues. Germline assignment: CDR1 ENHRY and CDR2 SYGVKD. The CDR3, as DNA: TGTGCCATCAGTGAGCCCAGGGGCGGGGGGTACAATGAGCAGTTCTTC. Residues: CAISEPRGGGYNEQFF.

The chain employs TRBV7-2 and TRBJ1-2, with 7 nucleotides matching TRBD1. J lost 0 bases, V lost 5 bases, and 12 bases had no gene match. This CDR3 spans 17 amino acids. Looked up from germline, CDR1 is SGHTA and CDR2 is FQGNSA. As DNA, the CDR3 is TGTGCCAGCAGCAGACGCGGGACAGCTCTAACTAACTATGGCTACACCTTC. The encoded protein is CASSRRGTALTNYGYTF.

The chain recombines TRBV6-6 with TRBJ1-3; D is uncertain. Trimming took 5 bases from V and 1 from J, leaving 12 bases between them. Germline V gene data show CDR1 as MNHNY and CDR2 as SVGAGI (reference sequence). CDR3 size: 15 residues. As DNA, the CDR3 is TGTGCCAGCAGTAGACTACTTGGATCTGGAAACACCATATATTTT. This translates into CASSRLLGSGNTIYF.

The chain combines TRBV9 with TRBJ2-3; perhaps TRBD2 as D (6 bases). Germline-derived CDR1 and CDR2 are SGDLS and YYNGEE. V lost 4 bases and J lost 3, with 18 bases in between. CDR3 length equals 16 residues. The CDR3 DNA reads TGTGCCAGCAGCTCCTTTTTGGGGGAGGAAACAGATACGCAGTATTTT. Its protein is CASSSFLGEETDTQYF.

CDR3 nucleotides: TGTGCCAGCAGTGATTTTGCTGCTTATGGGCCCCAGCATTTT. Encoded protein: CASSDFAAYGPQHF. The chain recombines TRBV2 with TRBJ1-5; unclear D gene. CDR1 is SNHLY, CDR2 FYNNEI, per germline. The CDR3 consists of 14 residues. V shed 3 bases and J shed 9 bases, with 15 bases lying between them. Filled out from reference TRBV2 and TRBJ1-5, the complete variable domain reads EPEVTQTPSHQVTQMGQEVILRCVPISNHLYFYWYRQILGQKVEFLVSFYNNEISEKSEIFDDQFSVERPDGSNFTLKIRSTKLEDSAMYFCASSDFAAYGPQHFGDGTRLSIL.

The J gene is TRBJ2-1, the V gene TRBV5-1; no firm D call. Germline CDR1 is SGHRS and CDR2 is YFSETQ. V lost 0 bases and J 10 bases, leaving 17 bases between the germline ends. The CDR3 loop spans 15 amino acids. This CDR3 reads CASSLGLLNGEEQFF. Written as DNA, the CDR3 is TGCGCCAGCAGCTTGGGACTCCTCAACGGAGAAGAGCAGTTCTTC.

The genes are TRBV18 and TRBJ2-5, with 8 bases aligning to TRBD1. The CDR3 loop spans 15 amino acids. The junction had 6 bases not matched to a gene; V was cut back by 4 bases and J by 2 bases. CDR1 and CDR2 (germline): KGHSH, LQKENI. The CDR3 coding sequence is TGTGCCAGCTCACTTGGGACAGGACATCAAGAGACCCAGTACTTC. Residues: CASSLGTGHQETQYF.

This chain connects TRBV30 to TRBJ2-3; D ambiguous. The CDR3 consists of 15 residues. V was cut by 4 bases and J by 1 base, with 15 bases left in between. Germline CDR1 reads GTSNPN; CDR2 reads SVGIG (reference sequence). Written as DNA, the CDR3 is TGTGCCTGGAAAGGTGACCGAGCTCGCACAGATACGCAGTATTTT. Translation gives CAWKGDRARTDTQYF. The full variable domain, rest sourced from reference TRBV30 and TRBJ2-3, is SQTIHQWPATLVQPVGSPLSLECTVEGTSNPNLYWYRQAAGRGLQLLFYSVGIGQISSEVPQNLSASRPQDRQFILSSKKLLLSDSGFYLCAWKGDRARTDTQYFGPGTRLTVL.